The present T cell receptor beta chain was sequenced within a study of cytomegalovirus exposure and HLA in healthy donors. Study-wide results and limits: Beyond CMV serostatus, there was no information to go on about immune exposure.

The CDR3 covers 12 residues. Trimming took 6 bases from V and 3 from J, leaving 8 bases between them. In germline, CDR1 is LNHDA, CDR2 SQIVND (reference sequence). A multiplex PCR was run with 60 Vbeta primers and 13 Jbeta primers. TCRdb's copy holds only in-frame clones and misses some; the assay was immunoSEQ multiplex PCR. This sample has approximately 110,000 clones, with around 70% found just once. Points on this clone: What it binds is unknown.

The origin of this receptor is a man aged 30 to 45 in good health and CMV-seropositive. The V and J genes are TRBV19 and TRBJ1-2; possible D gene TRBD1, 5 bases. The sequencing sample was made of PBMCs. CDR3 nucleotide sequence: TGTGCCAGTAGGAAGGGGTACTATGGCTACACCTTC. Its protein product is CASRKGYYGYTF.